This passage covers 25 T cell receptor beta chains from one sample sequenced in a study of cytomegalovirus exposure and HLA in healthy donors. PCR was performed using 60 Vbeta and 13 Jbeta primers. Only in-frame clones appear in the TCRdb table, and some are missing; sequencing was by immunoSEQ multiplex PCR. This sample has around 100,000 clones; about 68% occur once, and the top ten carry around 4%. The sequenced sample consisted of PBMCs. Every receptor here comes from a man aged 25-45 years in good health and CMV-seropositive.

The rearrangement joins TRBV27 to TRBJ2-5; a weak D match, TRBD2 (7 bases). The assigned J gene may be wrong: the sequence end matches TRBJ2-7 better. CDR3 length: 15 amino acids. Germline V gene sequence: CDR1 MNHEY, CDR2 SMNVEV (reference sequence). The CDR3 spells CASTPRGGGPYEQYF. Written as DNA, the CDR3 is TGTGCCAGCACACCACGGGGCGGGGGCCCATACGAGCAGTACTTC.

With regard to this clone: Sequence at one end of the junction differs from germline and may be a read error. This chain joins TRBV6-5 and TRBJ1-2; the match to TRBD1 covers 7 bases. The CDR3 runs 11 residues. From germline, CDR1 is MNHEY and CDR2 SVGAGI. CDR3 DNA: TGTGCCTGCAGGGGGGGGTATGGCTACACCTTC. This translates into CACRGGYGYTF.

The sample holds a few counts of this clone. The CDR3 sequence is CASSSLTEMNEQYF. The DNA for the CDR3 is TGTGCCAGCAGCTCTTTGACAGAAATGAACGAGCAGTACTTC. This chain joins TRBV13 and TRBJ2-7; the D gene is possibly TRBD1 (5 bases). The CDR3 extends over 14 amino acids. Germline loops: CDR1 PRHDT, CDR2 FYEKMQ (reference sequence). The V gene lost 4 bases and the J gene lost 5 bases, with 15 bases spanning the gap.

The chain uses TRBV5-1 and TRBJ1-5; 9 bases are a match to TRBD1. Germline V gene lookup returns CDR1 SGHRS and CDR2 YFSETQ. CDR3 size: 15 residues. J was trimmed by 3 bases and V by 2 bases; bases with no gene match: 3. In nucleotides, the CDR3 is TGCGCCAGCAGCTTATGGACAGGGGACAATCAGCCCCAGCATTTT. Residues: CASSLWTGDNQPQHF.

V is TRBV14 and J is TRBJ1-2, with 7 nucleotides matching TRBD1. Germline loops: CDR1 SGHDN, CDR2 FVKESK. The CDR3 totals 13 residues. With V trimmed by 3 bases and J by 7 bases, 5 bases remained unmatched. This CDR3 reads CASSHGDRAGYTF. The CDR3 bases are TGTGCCAGCAGCCACGGCGACAGGGCTGGCTACACCTTC. Combining the CDR3 with reference TRBV14 and TRBJ1-2 gives the whole variable domain EAGVTQFPSHSVIEKGQTVTLRCDPISGHDNLYWYRRVMGKEIKFLLHFVKESKQDESGMPNNRFLAERTGGTYSTLKVQPAELEDSGVYFCASSHGDRAGYTFGSGTRLTVV.

The chain carries TRBV5-6 and TRBJ2-1, with 7 bases aligning to TRBD2. J was trimmed by 3 bases and V by 3 bases; bases with no gene match: 3. Per germline, CDR1 SGHDT and CDR2 YYEEEE. The CDR3 is 14 amino acids. DNA for the CDR3: TGTGCCAGCAGCTGGGGGGGGTTCTACAATGAGCAGTTCTTC. Its protein product is CASSWGGFYNEQFF.

This clone turned up a few times. The chain joins TRBV4-2 to TRBJ2-5; D may be TRBD1 (5 bases). CDR1 and CDR2 (germline): LGHNA, YNFKEQ. Trimming removed 0 bases from V and 1 base from J, with 9 bases in between. The CDR3 is 15 amino acids. CDR3 DNA sequence: TGTGCCAGCAGCCAAGAAGAAGGGGTCCAAGAGACCCAGTACTTC. Translating it yields CASSQEEGVQETQYF.

The V call is TRBV5-1, the J call TRBJ1-4; D possibly corresponds to TRBD1 (6 bases). V lost 4 bases and J 8 bases, leaving 12 bases between the germline ends. The CDR3 covers 13 residues. The germline CDR1 and CDR2 sequences are SGHRS and YFSETQ. This chain's CDR3 is CASSEGGDEKLFF. CDR3 bases: TGCGCCAGCAGCGAAGGGGGGGACGAAAAACTGTTTTTT.

The chain carries TRBV6-1 and TRBJ2-7; 7 bases are a match to TRBD1. V dropped 4 bases and J dropped 3; count of bases not matched to a gene: 6. Germline CDR1 MNHNS, CDR2 SASEGT. The CDR3 spans 14 residues. Here the CDR3 reads CASSVRGNYYEQYF. The CDR3 DNA sequence: TGTGCCAGCAGTGTCAGGGGGAACTACTACGAGCAGTACTTC.

This clone was seen only a few times. The rearrangement links TRBV7-2 to TRBJ2-3; tentative D call: TRBD1 (6 bases). Trimming removed 2 bases from V and 2 bases from J, with 8 bases in between. The germline CDR1 and CDR2 sequences are SGHTA and FQGNSA. This CDR3 has 14 residues. CDR3 protein: CASSLRTATDTQYF. In DNA form, the CDR3 reads TGTGCCAGCAGCTTAAGGACAGCCACAGATACGCAGTATTTT.

This clone was counted a single time. The chain carries TRBV5-1 and TRBJ1-3, with D perhaps TRBD1 (6 bases). V was trimmed by 3 bases and J by 4 bases, leaving 17 bases between them. Germline values: CDR1 SGHRS, CDR2 YFSETQ. This CDR3 has 16 amino acids. The CDR3 DNA follows: TGCGCCAGCAGCTCCCGATCGAAGACAGGAGGAAACACCATATATTTT. Residues: CASSSRSKTGGNTIYF.

The gene calls are TRBV4-1 and TRBJ2-5, with TRBD2 matching over 15 bases. The CDR3 runs to 16 residues. Germline CDR1 MGHRA, CDR2 YSYEKL. V lost 2 bases, J lost 4 bases, and 2 bases stayed unmatched. The CDR3: CASSQSGLAGGETQYF. The CDR3 DNA follows: TGCGCCAGCAGCCAATCGGGACTAGCGGGGGGAGAGACCCAGTACTTC.

The chain has TRBV2 and TRBJ2-1; TRBD1 agrees at 9 bases. This CDR3 contains 13 residues. Unmatched junction bases numbered 5, after V lost 7 bases and J lost 7 bases. Germline CDR1 SNHLY, CDR2 FYNNEI. The CDR3: CASTRDRANEQFF. CDR3 coding DNA: TGTGCCAGCACTAGGGACAGGGCGAATGAGCAGTTCTTC.

Comments on this clone: This sample includes further DNA sequences coding for the same CDR3. The chain links TRBV18 to TRBJ1-2; maybe TRBD1 (5 bases). Germline CDR1 KGHSH, CDR2 LQKENI. The V end was cut by 3 bases, the J end by 3 bases, with 8 bases between. The CDR3 is made up of 13 amino acids. Written as DNA, the CDR3 is TGTGCCAGCTCACCCCAGGGCTACTATGGCTACACCTTC. It encodes CASSPQGYYGYTF.

V is TRBV11-2 and J is TRBJ2-1; 7 positions agree with TRBD1. CDR3 length: 15 residues. V lost 4 bases, J lost 4 bases, and 7 bases stayed unmatched. CDR1 SGHAT and CDR2 FQNNGV come from the germline V gene. CDR3 in DNA: TGTGCCAGCAGCTGGGACAGTCCAAGTTACAATGAGCAGTTCTTC. Its translation: CASSWDSPSYNEQFF.

For the CDR3, the DNA is TGTGCCAGCAGCCTTGGCGGGACAGAGACAGATACGCAGTATTTT. Protein: CASSLGGTETDTQYF. The V gene is TRBV14, the J gene TRBJ2-3; tentatively, D is TRBD1 (7 bases). The V gene lost 4 bases and the J gene lost 3 bases, with 14 bases spanning the gap. This CDR3 is 15 amino acids long. Germline V gene data show CDR1 as SGHDN and CDR2 as FVKESK.

This clone occurred a few times. The chain recombines TRBV7-9 with TRBJ2-7, with 8 bases identical to TRBD1. The CDR3 spans 14 residues. CDR1 and CDR2 from the germline V gene are SEHNR and FQNEAQ (reference sequence). V shed 7 bases, J shed 0 bases, and the junction held 5 bases outside the gene matches. The CDR3 reads CASTDRGASYEQYF. Written as DNA, the CDR3 is TGTGCCAGCACCGACAGGGGAGCCTCCTACGAGCAGTACTTC. The whole variable domain, filled in from reference TRBV7-9 and TRBJ2-7, reads DTGVSQNPRHKITKRGQNVTFRCDPISEHNRLYWYRQTLGQGPEFLTYFQNEAQLEKSRLLSDRFSAERPKGSFSTLEIQRTEQGDSAMYLCASTDRGASYEQYFGPGTRLTVT.

V usage is TRBV10-1 and J usage is TRBJ2-1, with 12 bases identical to TRBD1. Germline V gives CDR1 WNHNN, CDR2 SYGVQD (reference sequence). CDR3 length equals 16 residues. V lost 2 bases to trimming and J lost 4 bases; unmatched junction nucleotides: 3. CDR3 nucleotide sequence: TGCGCCAGCAGTGAGATGGGACAGGGGGCTTACAATGAGCAGTTCTTC. The encoded protein is CASSEMGQGAYNEQFF.

The chain is built from TRBV7-2 and TRBJ2-1; 7 bases align to TRBD2. J was trimmed by 12 bases and V by 7 bases; bases with no gene match: 9. CDR1 is SGHTA and CDR2 is FQGNSA in the germline V gene. This CDR3 region has 12 residues. CDR3 in amino acids: CASTFGGGRQFF. The CDR3 DNA reads as TGTGCCAGCACCTTTGGGGGGGGTAGGCAGTTCTTC.

This clone occurred a few times. The V gene is TRBV20-1, the J gene TRBJ2-7, with no clear D. Germline CDR1 and CDR2: DFQATT and SNEGSKA (reference sequence). With 2 bases removed from V and 6 bases from J, the gap between germline ends came to 8 bases. The CDR3 is made up of 11 amino acids. The CDR3 nucleotides are TGCAGTGCTAGACAGGTGGTCGAGCAGTACTTC. Its translation is CSARQVVEQYF.

V is TRBV5-4 and J is TRBJ1-3; D unresolved. The germline V gene encodes CDR1 SGHNT and CDR2 YYREEE (reference sequence). Trimming took off 4 bases at V and 4 bases at J, with 6 bases between the two ends. CDR3 length: 12 amino acids. CDR3 nucleotide sequence: TGTGCCAGCAGCCCCGGGGGAAACACCATATATTTT. Amino acids: CASSPGGNTIYF.

The genes are TRBV7-2 and TRBJ2-7; TRBD2 matches 7 bases. The CDR3 is 14 amino acids. V shed 1 base and J 4 bases; nucleotides not matched to a gene: 4. Germline loops: CDR1 SGHTA, CDR2 FQGNSA. The CDR3 nucleotides are TGTGCCAGCAGCTTAGTGGCGGGGGTGTACGAGCAGTACTTC. Its translation: CASSLVAGVYEQYF.

This clone was seen just once. The rearrangement uses TRBV28 and TRBJ2-1; 9 bases line up with TRBD1. The CDR3 runs to 13 residues. The V segment lost 8 bases and the J segment 9 bases; nucleotides outside the gene matches: 8. Germline values: CDR1 MDHEN, CDR2 SYDVKM. The CDR3 region is CASGPGQGTEQFF. CDR3 sequence (DNA): TGTGCCAGCGGGCCCGGACAGGGGACTGAGCAGTTCTTC.

The genes are TRBV10-3 and TRBJ2-4; D uncertain. Germline CDR1 and CDR2: ENHRY and SYGVKD. The V end lost 5 bases, the J end lost 7 bases, and 9 bases lay between the germline ends. CDR3 length: 12 amino acids. CDR3 residues: CAISSDRNIQYF. CDR3 bases: TGTGCCATCAGTAGCGATAGGAACATTCAGTACTTC.

The chain recombines TRBV6-5 with TRBJ2-5; the D gene is possibly TRBD2 (6 bases). The end of the DNA aligns better with TRBJ2-7, so the J call may be wrong. Germline V lookup: CDR1 MNHEY, CDR2 SVGAGI. The CDR3 has 15 residues. CDR3: CASSYSQAGTAEQYF. CDR3 DNA: TGTGCCAGCAGTTACAGCCAAGCGGGTACCGCCGAGCAGTACTTC.